These 14 T cell receptor beta chains share one sample of origin, sequenced in a study of cytomegalovirus exposure and HLA in healthy donors. PCR employed 60 Vbeta and 13 Jbeta primers. Data came from immunoSEQ multiplex PCR; TCRdb stores just in-frame clones and leaves some out. The table shows 100,000 to 150,000 clones, with approximately 78% occurring only once. Material for sequencing was PBMCs. These receptor sequences come from a woman aged 30 to 39 in good health and CMV-seronegative.

The rearrangement uses TRBV27 and TRBJ1-2, with 7 positions matching TRBD1. The germline gives CDR1 MNHEY, CDR2 SMNVEV (reference sequence). There are 14 residues in the CDR3. Trimming cost V 6 bases and J 7 bases; bases outside gene matches: 11. DNA of the CDR3: TGTGCCAGCAGAAACGGACAGGAGGCCGGTGGCTACACCTTC. Protein: CASRNGQEAGGYTF.

V usage is TRBV9 and J usage is TRBJ2-3, with D perhaps TRBD2 (5 bases). V lost 0 bases and J 6 bases, leaving 8 bases between the germline ends. The germline gives CDR1 SGDLS, CDR2 YYNGEE. The CDR3 runs to 13 residues. CDR3 sequence reads: CASSVEGADTQYF. The CDR3 coding sequence is TGTGCCAGCAGCGTAGAGGGAGCCGATACGCAGTATTTT.

This clone was counted a few times. V is TRBV6-5 and J is TRBJ2-5; 7 bases map to TRBD2. CDR3 length: 14 residues. The V gene's germline CDR1 is MNHEY and CDR2 SVGAGI. The V gene end was trimmed by 6 bases and the J gene end by 5 bases; junction bases not matched to a gene: 9. CDR3 sequence (DNA): TGTGCCAGCAGGCTTAGCGGGCCTGCCGAGACCCAGTACTTC. This translates into CASRLSGPAETQYF.

This rearrangement joins TRBV4-1 to TRBJ2-7; 8 nucleotides agree with TRBD2. Germline CDR1 is MGHRA and CDR2 is YSYEKL. V was clipped by 2 bases and J by 12 bases; unmatched bases: 18. CDR3 length: 16 amino acids. CDR3 protein: CASSQPGGSSGRRRYF. In DNA form, the CDR3 reads TGCGCCAGCAGCCAACCTGGAGGGTCTAGCGGGCGGCGGCGGTACTTC.

This clone has a single count. J is TRBJ2-3 and V is TRBV11-2, with 7 bases fitting TRBD1. Germline CDR1 reads SGHAT; CDR2 reads FQNNGV. The V segment lost 5 bases and the J segment 6 bases; nucleotides outside the gene matches: 5. The length of the CDR3 is 13 residues. CDR3 coding DNA: TGTGCCAGCAGCCTGGACAGGTCGGATACGCAGTATTTT. Its protein product is CASSLDRSDTQYF.

The J gene is TRBJ1-1, the V gene TRBV18, with 8 bases aligning to TRBD1. The CDR3 totals 15 residues. The V gene's germline CDR1 is KGHSH and CDR2 LQKENI. Germline trimming cut 2 bases from V and 1 base from J; bases unmatched to any gene: 3. The CDR3 loop is CASSPNRGSNTEAFF. The CDR3 DNA is TGTGCCAGCTCACCAAACAGGGGGTCGAACACTGAAGCTTTCTTT.

The V and J genes are TRBV14 and TRBJ2-1; D might be TRBD1 (5 bases). Germline V CDR1 and CDR2: SGHDN, FVKESK. V shed 7 bases and J shed 0 bases, with 13 bases lying between them. The CDR3 totals 15 residues. The CDR3 spells CASTKGAGSYNEQFF. CDR3 nucleotide sequence: TGTGCCAGCACCAAAGGGGCAGGCTCCTACAATGAGCAGTTCTTC.

This clone showed up just once. The chain couples TRBV5-1 to TRBJ2-2, with 10 positions matching TRBD1. The J segment lost 4 bases and the V segment lost 1 base, leaving 7 bases of the junction unmatched. This CDR3 spans 17 amino acids. From germline, CDR1 is SGHRS and CDR2 YFSETQ. CDR3 amino acids: CASSLSTGGLGTGELFF. CDR3 bases: TGCGCCAGCAGCTTGTCGACAGGGGGCTTGGGCACCGGGGAGCTGTTTTTT.

The chain's CDR3 is CATSTPTDPYEQYF. CDR3 bases: TGTGCCACCAGCACGCCTACTGATCCCTACGAGCAGTACTTC. The rearrangement joins TRBV15 to TRBJ2-7; no firm D call. Germline CDR1 LNHNV, CDR2 YYDKDF (reference sequence). The CDR3 sequence is 14 residues long. The germline V and J ends were trimmed by 4 bases and 2 bases, with 12 bases remaining between them. The variable domain in full, with the rest retrieved from reference TRBV15 and TRBJ2-7, is DAMVIQNPRYQVTQFGKPVTLSCSQTLNHNVMYWYQQKSSQAPKLLFHYYDKDFNNEADTPDNFQSRRPNTSFCFLDIRSPGLGDTAMYLCATSTPTDPYEQYFGPGTRLTVT.

V and J are TRBV27 and TRBJ1-5, with TRBD1 matching over 10 bases. From germline, CDR1 is MNHEY and CDR2 SMNVEV (reference sequence). The CDR3 runs to 13 residues. Germline trimming cut 4 bases from V and 6 bases from J; bases unmatched to any gene: 0. CDR3 nucleotide sequence: TGTGCCAGCAGTTGGACAGGGGGTCAGCCCCAGCATTTT. Protein sequence: CASSWTGGQPQHF.

The chain is built from TRBV19 and TRBJ1-1, with 7 bases matching TRBD1. Germline V lookup: CDR1 LNHDA, CDR2 SQIVND (reference sequence). Unmatched junction bases numbered 9, after V lost 8 bases and J lost 3 bases. The CDR3 sequence is 14 residues long. Written as DNA, the CDR3 is TGTGCCAGTCTTACAGGGGTGGGGGACACTGAAGCTTTCTTT. It is translated as CASLTGVGDTEAFF.

J is TRBJ1-1 and V is TRBV7-9, with D possibly matching TRBD1 (6 bases). From germline, CDR1 is SEHNR and CDR2 FQNEAQ (reference sequence). V gave up 5 bases and J gave up 0 bases, with 10 bases separating them. There are 14 residues in the CDR3. The CDR3 region is CASSLQGMNTEAFF. DNA for the CDR3: TGTGCCAGCAGCCTACAGGGCATGAACACTGAAGCTTTCTTT.

V usage is TRBV9 and J usage is TRBJ2-3, with 8 bases identical to TRBD2. The CDR3 loop spans 16 amino acids. Germline CDR1 is SGDLS and CDR2 is YYNGEE. V shed 0 bases and J 4 bases; nucleotides not matched to a gene: 7. CDR3 DNA sequence: TGTGCCAGCAGCGTAGTGGGGACTAGGGGGGCAGATACGCAGTATTTT. It translates to CASSVVGTRGADTQYF.

The chain employs TRBV6-6 and TRBJ2-5, with a possible D match to TRBD2 (5 bases). The CDR3 consists of 13 residues. Trimming shortened V by 2 bases and J by 5 bases, and 9 bases separated the two germline ends. Germline V gene lookup returns CDR1 MNHNY and CDR2 SVGAGI (reference sequence). DNA for the CDR3: TGTGCCAGCAGTTACCCGGGGATGGAGACCCAGTACTTC. This gives the protein CASSYPGMETQYF.